The rows below give T cell receptor beta chains drawn from one sample of a study of radiotherapy plus CTLA-4 blockade in lung cancer. Assay used: immunoSEQ multiplex PCR; TCRdb lists only in-frame clones, some missing. The profile shows roughly 88,000 clones, roughly 85% of them singletons. The source material was peripheral blood, sampled from a patient treated with radiotherapy plus ipilimumab. The origin of the receptors is a human donor with non-small cell lung cancer who had stable disease on radiotherapy plus ipilimumab. The CDR3 runs from the conserved cysteine through the conserved F or W. Fields, in order: CDR3 DNA, CDR3 protein, clone size, V gene, J gene, D gene. A D gene is named only where the DNA matches it firmly. The size of a clone is reported for some rows only, either as once, few or many, or as a class for expanded clones.

cdr3_nt: TGTGCCAGCAGCCAAGTTCGCGGCTACGAGCAGTACTTC
cdr3_aa: CASSQVRGYEQYF
clone_size: -
v_call: TRBV4-2
j_call: TRBJ2-7
d_call: -

cdr3_nt: TGCAGCGTTGTTCGGGACAGGGGGCCCCTCTACGAGCAGTACTTC
cdr3_aa: CSVVRDRGPLYEQYF
clone_size: once
v_call: TRBV29-1
j_call: TRBJ2-7
d_call: TRBD1

cdr3_nt: TGCAGTGCTAGAGATCCCAATGAGCAGTTCTTC
cdr3_aa: CSARDPNEQFF
clone_size: -
v_call: TRBV20-1
j_call: TRBJ2-1
d_call: -

cdr3_nt: TGTGCCAATGTCACCGGGGAGCTGTTTTTT
cdr3_aa: CANVTGELFF
clone_size: few
v_call: TRBV19
j_call: TRBJ2-2
d_call: -

cdr3_nt: TGTGCCACCAGCAGAGAAAAGAAGAGGACAGCATCCTACGAGCAGTACTTC
cdr3_aa: CATSREKKRTASYEQYF
clone_size: few
v_call: TRBV15
j_call: TRBJ2-7
d_call: -

cdr3_nt: TGTGCCAGCAGCTTACTCTCGGGGGAAACCGGCACAGATACGCAGTATTTT
cdr3_aa: CASSLLSGETGTDTQYF
clone_size: -
v_call: TRBV7-6
j_call: TRBJ2-3
d_call: -

cdr3_nt: TGTGCCAGCAGCCAACCCTCGACGGGACTCCGGAGTTGGGGAGGCGGGGAGCTGTTTTTT
cdr3_aa: CASSQPSTGLRSWGGGELFF
clone_size: -
v_call: TRBV14
j_call: TRBJ2-2
d_call: -

cdr3_nt: TGCAGCGTTGATGGACTAGCGGGGCGGACCCCCTACGAGCAGTACTTC
cdr3_aa: CSVDGLAGRTPYEQYF
clone_size: once
v_call: TRBV29-1
j_call: TRBJ2-7
d_call: TRBD2

cdr3_nt: TGTGCCAGCAGTCACCGGGACAGGACCCCCTACGAGCAGTACTTC
cdr3_aa: CASSHRDRTPYEQYF
clone_size: -
v_call: TRBV6-1
j_call: TRBJ2-7
d_call: TRBD1

cdr3_nt: TGCGCCAGCACCCAAGCAGCTCCCTATGGCTACACCTTC
cdr3_aa: CASTQAAPYGYTF
clone_size: -
v_call: TRBV5-1
j_call: TRBJ1-2
d_call: -

cdr3_nt: TGTGCCAGCAGCGTAGGACTAGCGGGCAAGCAGTACTTC
cdr3_aa: CASSVGLAGKQYF
clone_size: -
v_call: TRBV9
j_call: TRBJ2-7
d_call: TRBD2

cdr3_nt: TGTGCCAGCAGCTTAAGGCCTAGACAGGGGATGAAGCTGTTTTTT
cdr3_aa: CASSLRPRQGMKLFF
clone_size: medium-sized
v_call: TRBV7-3
j_call: TRBJ2-2
d_call: TRBD1

cdr3_nt: TGTGCCAGCAGCTTAGGCCCGGGACAGGGTAGAGGGTCCCAAGAGACCCAGTACTTC
cdr3_aa: CASSLGPGQGRGSQETQYF
clone_size: -
v_call: TRBV7-9
j_call: TRBJ2-5
d_call: TRBD1

cdr3_nt: TGTGCCAGCAGCTTGGGCCCCTCTCTCTTGTCCCAGCATTTT
cdr3_aa: CASSLGPSLLSQHF
clone_size: -
v_call: TRBV5-6
j_call: TRBJ1-5
d_call: -

cdr3_nt: TGTGCCTGGAGAGTAATCGGGACAGGGACCAGTGGCTACACCTTC
cdr3_aa: CAWRVIGTGTSGYTF
clone_size: -
v_call: TRBV30
j_call: TRBJ1-2
d_call: TRBD1

cdr3_nt: TGTGCCAGCAGTCCGCTGGGGGATACGCAGTATTTT
cdr3_aa: CASSPLGDTQYF
clone_size: -
v_call: TRBV27
j_call: TRBJ2-3
d_call: -

cdr3_nt: TGTGCCAGCTCAGGGCTAGCGGGAGCAGAGACCCAGTACTTC
cdr3_aa: CASSGLAGAETQYF
clone_size: -
v_call: TRBV18
j_call: TRBJ2-5
d_call: TRBD2

cdr3_nt: TGTGCCAGCAGCTTTGACGGGGGGAGCTCCTACGAGCAGTACTTC
cdr3_aa: CASSFDGGSSYEQYF
clone_size: -
v_call: TRBV7-3
j_call: TRBJ2-7
d_call: TRBD2

cdr3_nt: TGTGCCAGCAGTGATCACGAGGGGACTAGCGGGGGAGCCAAAAACATTCAGTACTTC
cdr3_aa: CASSDHEGTSGGAKNIQYF
clone_size: -
v_call: TRBV2
j_call: TRBJ2-4
d_call: TRBD2

cdr3_nt: TGTGCCAGCAGTTCACGGGACACCATCCTTCCCGAGCAGTACTTC
cdr3_aa: CASSSRDTILPEQYF
clone_size: -
v_call: TRBV5-4
j_call: TRBJ2-7
d_call: -

cdr3_nt: TGCGCCAGCAGCTCGGGATCGCTGGGGACGGCTGAAGCTTTCTTT
cdr3_aa: CASSSGSLGTAEAFF
clone_size: -
v_call: TRBV5-1
j_call: TRBJ1-1
d_call: -

cdr3_nt: TGTGCCTGGAGTCCCACGGCGAGCTCCTACAATGAGCAGTTCTTC
cdr3_aa: CAWSPTASSYNEQFF
clone_size: -
v_call: TRBV30
j_call: TRBJ2-1
d_call: -

cdr3_nt: TGTGCCTGGAGGCGGGACACTAACACTGAAGCTTTCTTT
cdr3_aa: CAWRRDTNTEAFF
clone_size: few
v_call: TRBV30
j_call: TRBJ1-1
d_call: -

cdr3_nt: TGTGCCAGCAGCGTAGGTAGCGGGGGGGCCGCGCGGGAGACCCAGTACTTC
cdr3_aa: CASSVGSGGAARETQYF
clone_size: -
v_call: TRBV9
j_call: TRBJ2-5
d_call: TRBD2

cdr3_nt: TGTGCCAGCAGTCTGAGGGGGTCACCCCTCCACTTT
cdr3_aa: CASSLRGSPLHF
clone_size: few
v_call: TRBV13
j_call: TRBJ1-6
d_call: -

cdr3_nt: TGTGCCAGCAGCAACCTCGGGACTAGCGGGAGACCCCACCCAGATACGCAGTATTTT
cdr3_aa: CASSNLGTSGRPHPDTQYF
clone_size: -
v_call: TRBV7-3
j_call: TRBJ2-3
d_call: TRBD2

cdr3_nt: TGTGCCAGCAGCCCCCGAGTCTGGGGAACGGAGCCCCAGCATTTT
cdr3_aa: CASSPRVWGTEPQHF
clone_size: -
v_call: TRBV7-2
j_call: TRBJ1-5
d_call: -

cdr3_nt: TGTGCCAGCGGGACAGGGGCGCCGGGACAGCCCCAGCATTTT
cdr3_aa: CASGTGAPGQPQHF
clone_size: once
v_call: TRBV6-1
j_call: TRBJ1-5
d_call: TRBD1

cdr3_nt: TGTGCCAGCACCCTGTCTACGGTAGGCGGGGCCGGGGAGCTGTTTTTT
cdr3_aa: CASTLSTVGGAGELFF
clone_size: -
v_call: TRBV2
j_call: TRBJ2-2
d_call: -

cdr3_nt: TGTGCCATCAGTGGATCGGCAGGGACGGGAGAGCAGTACTTC
cdr3_aa: CAISGSAGTGEQYF
clone_size: -
v_call: TRBV10-3
j_call: TRBJ2-7
d_call: -

cdr3_nt: TGCGCCAGCAGCCCCGGACAGGGCGGCAATCAGCCCCAGCATTTT
cdr3_aa: CASSPGQGGNQPQHF
clone_size: -
v_call: TRBV5-1
j_call: TRBJ1-5
d_call: TRBD1

cdr3_nt: TGTGCCAGCAGCTACTTGGGAGGCCAAGAGACCCAGTACTTC
cdr3_aa: CASSYLGGQETQYF
clone_size: once
v_call: TRBV7-3
j_call: TRBJ2-5
d_call: -

cdr3_nt: TGTGCCAGCAGTTCCCTCCCTGAAAAACTGTTTTTT
cdr3_aa: CASSSLPEKLFF
clone_size: -
v_call: TRBV28
j_call: TRBJ1-4
d_call: -

cdr3_nt: TGTGCCGGCCGGGGCTCTAACTATGGCTACACCTTC
cdr3_aa: CAGRGSNYGYTF
clone_size: -
v_call: TRBV28
j_call: TRBJ1-2
d_call: -

cdr3_nt: TGTGCCAGCAGTTCAGGACAGGGTGATCAGCCCCAGCATTTT
cdr3_aa: CASSSGQGDQPQHF
clone_size: -
v_call: TRBV6-6
j_call: TRBJ1-5
d_call: TRBD1

cdr3_nt: TGTGCCAGTAGTACTAACTCACCGACCTACGGCGAGGGCTACACCTTC
cdr3_aa: CASSTNSPTYGEGYTF
clone_size: -
v_call: TRBV19
j_call: TRBJ1-2
d_call: -

cdr3_nt: TGTGCCAGCAGGTCCGCAGCCCCTTTGGAGGAGCAGTACTTC
cdr3_aa: CASRSAAPLEEQYF
clone_size: -
v_call: TRBV2
j_call: TRBJ2-7
d_call: -

cdr3_nt: TGTGCCATCATACGGGGCAATTCACCCCTTCACTTT
cdr3_aa: CAIIRGNSPLHF
clone_size: -
v_call: TRBV10-3
j_call: TRBJ1-6
d_call: -

cdr3_nt: TGTGCCAGCAGTCTCCAAAGTACTACAGATACGCAGTATTTT
cdr3_aa: CASSLQSTTDTQYF
clone_size: -
v_call: TRBV2
j_call: TRBJ2-3
d_call: -

cdr3_nt: TGCGCCAGCAGCTTGGTTCCCGCGGATACGCAGTATTTT
cdr3_aa: CASSLVPADTQYF
clone_size: -
v_call: TRBV5-1
j_call: TRBJ2-3
d_call: -

cdr3_nt: TGTGCCAGCAGCGCCCTGACAGGCCCCCCATCAGATACGCAGTATTTT
cdr3_aa: CASSALTGPPSDTQYF
clone_size: -
v_call: TRBV9
j_call: TRBJ2-3
d_call: -

cdr3_nt: TGTGCCAGCAGCTCCTTAGGGAGGGGACGTCAGTCTGAAGCTTTCTTT
cdr3_aa: CASSSLGRGRQSEAFF
clone_size: -
v_call: TRBV28
j_call: TRBJ1-1
d_call: -

cdr3_nt: TGTGCCTGGAGTGTAAATGCCTTCGGCAGCGTTATGAACACTGAAGCTTTCTTT
cdr3_aa: CAWSVNAFGSVMNTEAFF
clone_size: -
v_call: TRBV30
j_call: TRBJ1-1
d_call: -

cdr3_nt: TGTGCCAGCAGCCCCCGGGGAGGGTCAAGACAAGAGACCCAGTACTTC
cdr3_aa: CASSPRGGSRQETQYF
clone_size: -
v_call: TRBV14
j_call: TRBJ2-5
d_call: TRBD2

cdr3_nt: TGTGCCAGCAGTTCAAACCCTCCCCTGAATAGCGGGGGACCTAGAGAGACCCAGTACTTC
cdr3_aa: CASSSNPPLNSGGPRETQYF
clone_size: -
v_call: TRBV27
j_call: TRBJ2-5
d_call: TRBD2

cdr3_nt: TGCGCCAGCAGCGGAGGGGGAGCGAACACTGAAGCTTTCTTT
cdr3_aa: CASSGGGANTEAFF
clone_size: once
v_call: TRBV5-1
j_call: TRBJ1-1
d_call: -

cdr3_nt: TGTGCCAGCAGTGCGTTTTCTGGGGCCAACGTCCTGACTTTC
cdr3_aa: CASSAFSGANVLTF
clone_size: few
v_call: TRBV6-4
j_call: TRBJ2-6
d_call: -

cdr3_nt: TGTGCCAGCTCACCACGGGAAACGGCAAGCCACTATGGCTACACCTTC
cdr3_aa: CASSPRETASHYGYTF
clone_size: -
v_call: TRBV18
j_call: TRBJ1-2
d_call: -

cdr3_nt: TGTGCCAGCAGTACCGGGACACGCCACGACGAGCAGTACTTC
cdr3_aa: CASSTGTRHDEQYF
clone_size: -
v_call: TRBV28
j_call: TRBJ2-7
d_call: -

cdr3_nt: TGTGCCAGCAGCTTAAGACGACAGGGTAATTCACCCCTCCACTTT
cdr3_aa: CASSLRRQGNSPLHF
clone_size: -
v_call: TRBV7-2
j_call: TRBJ1-6
d_call: TRBD1

cdr3_nt: TGTGCCAGCAGGCGACTAGCGCCTGACACAGATACGCAGTATTTT
cdr3_aa: CASRRLAPDTDTQYF
clone_size: -
v_call: TRBV7-9
j_call: TRBJ2-3
d_call: TRBD2

cdr3_nt: TGCGCCAGCAGCTTGGAAATTCCGGACAGGAGCAGATATAATTCACCCCTCCACTTT
cdr3_aa: CASSLEIPDRSRYNSPLHF
clone_size: -
v_call: TRBV5-1
j_call: TRBJ1-6
d_call: TRBD1

cdr3_nt: TGCGCCAGCAGCTTGGCCATTAGTAACACCGGGGAGCTGTTTTTT
cdr3_aa: CASSLAISNTGELFF
clone_size: -
v_call: TRBV5-1
j_call: TRBJ2-2
d_call: -

cdr3_nt: TGTGCCAGTAGTATGAGAGGGAGGATGCATGGGCAGTTCTTC
cdr3_aa: CASSMRGRMHGQFF
clone_size: -
v_call: TRBV19
j_call: TRBJ2-1
d_call: -

cdr3_nt: TGTGCCAGCAGCGTAGCAGACAGGGGGCTCTATGGCTACACCTTC
cdr3_aa: CASSVADRGLYGYTF
clone_size: -
v_call: TRBV9
j_call: TRBJ1-2
d_call: TRBD1

cdr3_nt: TGTGCCAGCTCTGAAGGGACTAGCGGGCCTGAGCAGTACTTC
cdr3_aa: CASSEGTSGPEQYF
clone_size: -
v_call: TRBV27
j_call: TRBJ2-7
d_call: TRBD2